The 24 T cell receptor beta chains reported below all come from one sample, sequenced in a study of CDR3 diversity in severe acne. Each CDR3 protein gets one entry after TCRdb re-called the PCR reads with MiXCR. The table lists around 100,000 distinct CDR3 sequences, approximately 47% of them singletons. The material sequenced was blood. These receptors originate from a male donor with acne.

This clonotype was seen a handful of times. The CDR3 spells CASSYDVLAGGHIPAPLWSQYF. CDR3 nucleotide sequence: TGTGCCAGCAGTTACGACGTACTAGCGGGAGGCCACATCCCAGCGCCCTTGTGGTCCCAGTACTTC. The chain employs TRBV6-5 and TRBJ2-5, with 12 positions matching TRBD2. CDR3 length: 22 residues. Germline assignment: CDR1 MNHEY and CDR2 SVGAGI. V lost 2 bases to trimming and J lost 9 bases; unmatched junction nucleotides: 28.

The CDR3 is CASRVTRGGSGYTF. As DNA, the CDR3 is TGTGCCAGCAGGGTGACCCGGGGTGGATCTGGCTACACCTTC. The chain carries TRBV25-1 and TRBJ1-2; D not certain. The germline gives CDR1 MGHDK, CDR2 SYGVNS. The CDR3 covers 14 residues. Deletions cut 6 bases from V and 7 bases from J, with 18 bases between.

In the case of this clonotype: A clone one base away is much larger, so this may be a read error. The chain links TRBV10-3 to TRBJ2-2; tentatively, D is TRBD1 (6 bases). Germline assignment: CDR1 ENHRY and CDR2 SYGVKD. The CDR3 runs 15 residues. This CDR3 is CAISGKDSNTWELFF. The CDR3 DNA reads TGTGCCATCAGTGGGAAGGACAGTAACACCTGGGAGCTGTTTTTT.

The rearrangement uses TRBV7-9 and TRBJ2-5; 8 bases map to TRBD2. The ends lost 3 bases at V and 4 bases at J; junction bases unmatched: 10. Germline V CDR1 and CDR2: SEHNR, FQNEAQ (reference sequence). This CDR3 has 16 residues. Here the CDR3 reads CASSLAGAGGGETQYF. DNA of the CDR3: TGTGCCAGCAGCTTGGCAGGGGCGGGAGGTGGAGAGACCCAGTACTTC.

This clonotype came up many times. The chain links TRBV4-2 to TRBJ2-7, with 8 bases that match TRBD2. Unmatched junction bases numbered 2, after V lost 0 bases and J lost 1 base. CDR1 LGHNA and CDR2 YNFKEQ come from the germline V gene. This CDR3 contains 15 residues. The DNA of the CDR3 is TGTGCCAGCAGCCAAGACACTAGCGGATCCTACGAGCAGTACTTC. Translated, it gives CASSQDTSGSYEQYF.

The gene calls are TRBV7-3 and TRBJ1-4; 7 bases align to TRBD1. Trimming at V came to 5 bases and at J to 8 bases, leaving 14 bases not matched to a gene. The length of the CDR3 is 16 residues. Germline V gene data show CDR1 as SGHTA and CDR2 as FQGTGA. The CDR3 bases are TGTGCCAGCAGCGGGCGAACAGGGGACGTGAACGAAAAACTGTTTTTT. Protein product: CASSGRTGDVNEKLFF.

This clonotype was counted ten times or more. This rearrangement joins TRBV19 to TRBJ2-5; D is tentatively TRBD1 or TRBD2 (5 bases each). This CDR3 is 15 amino acids long. V lost 6 bases and J 4 bases, leaving 18 bases between the germline ends. The germline V gene encodes CDR1 LNHDA and CDR2 SQIVND (reference sequence). CDR3 sequence reads: CASRKGTRGLETQYF. The CDR3 DNA reads TGTGCCAGTAGGAAGGGGACCCGAGGGCTAGAGACCCAGTACTTC.

V and J are TRBV7-6 and TRBJ2-5; TRBD2 is a possible D gene (5 bases). Between the trimmed V and J ends, which lost 3 bases and 5 bases, there was a span of 16 bases. CDR3 length equals 15 residues. The germline gives CDR1 SGHVS, CDR2 FNYEAQ. The CDR3 bases are TGTGCCAGCAGCTTGGAGTGGGGAGCCCAGGAGACCCAGTACTTC. The encoded protein is CASSLEWGAQETQYF. Complete variable domain (other parts from reference TRBV7-6 and TRBJ2-5): GAGVSQSPRYKVTKRGQDVALRCDPISGHVSLYWYRQALGQGPEFLTYFNYEAQQDKSGLPNDRFSAERPEGSISTLTIQRTEQRDSAMYRCASSLEWGAQETQYFGPGTRLLVL.

The table lists this clonotype with many counts. This rearrangement joins TRBV7-9 to TRBJ2-3; no firm D call. V lost 3 bases and J lost 0, with 4 bases in between. CDR3 size: 13 residues. Germline V lookup: CDR1 SEHNR, CDR2 FQNEAQ (reference sequence). Written as DNA, the CDR3 is TGTGCCAGCAGCTTGATGAGCACAGATACGCAGTATTTT. Translated: CASSLMSTDTQYF.

This sequence joins TRBV25-1 and TRBJ2-3, with 14 positions matching TRBD2. Germline values: CDR1 MGHDK, CDR2 SYGVNS. V gave up 4 bases and J gave up 6 bases; unmatched junction bases: 9. The CDR3 loop spans 17 amino acids. The CDR3 nucleotides are TGTGCCAGCAGTGGTAGGGGACTAGCGGGGGAGGCGGATACGCAGTATTTT. It encodes CASSGRGLAGEADTQYF.

With regard to this clonotype: The junction and the germline gene differ at one end; a read error may be behind it. The chain combines TRBV10-3 with TRBJ2-5; D gene unclear. CDR3 length equals 15 residues. Germline V lookup: CDR1 ENHRY, CDR2 SYGVKD. This CDR3 is CASSYSTAASETQYF. The DNA of the CDR3 is TGTGCCAGCAGTTACTCGACGGCTGCGTCGGAGACCCAGTACTTC.

For this clonotype: This may be a read error, as it is one base from a much larger clone. The chain links TRBV20-1 to TRBJ1-5; 8 bases line up with TRBD1. Looked up from germline, CDR1 is DFQATT and CDR2 is SNEGSKA (reference sequence). Trimming at V came to 6 bases and at J to 7 bases, leaving 8 bases not matched to a gene. The CDR3 consists of 13 residues. The CDR3 DNA sequence: TGCAGTGCCAACAGGGGGGGGGGCCAGCCCCAGCATTTT. Translation: CSANRGGGQPQHF.

With regard to this clonotype: At one end the junction does not follow the germline gene, possibly because of a read error. The chain has TRBV5-1 and TRBJ1-1; D is ambiguous. CDR3 length: 14 amino acids. Germline V gene data show CDR1 as SGHRS and CDR2 as YFSETQ. CDR3 in DNA: TGCGCCAGCGGCTTAATCGGCGGTGAAGGGGAAGCTTTCTTT. This codes for CASGLIGGEGEAFF.

The chain carries TRBV7-8 and TRBJ2-2; D is perhaps TRBD1 (6 bases). The CDR3 runs to 16 residues. The V end was cut by 5 bases, the J end by 5 bases, with 18 bases between. CDR1 and CDR2 from the germline V gene are SGHVS and FQNEAQ. Here the CDR3 reads CASSPWVGARTGELFF. In DNA, the CDR3 is TGTGCCAGCAGCCCGTGGGTGGGGGCGCGGACCGGGGAGCTGTTTTTT.

For this clonotype: This may arise from a read error, as a much more abundant clone is one base away. The chain combines TRBV5-5 with TRBJ2-1, with TRBD1 as a possible D gene (5 bases). Looked up from germline, CDR1 is SGHKS and CDR2 is YYEKEE (reference sequence). The CDR3 totals 12 residues. DNA for the CDR3: TGTGCCAGCAAGGGGTCATACAATGAGCAGTCCTTC. This codes for CASKGSYNEQSF.

This clonotype has a count of ten or more. The chain is built from TRBV7-9 and TRBJ2-1, with D unclear. The CDR3 totals 12 residues. CDR1 is SEHNR and CDR2 is FQNEAQ in the germline V gene (reference sequence). The V end lost 4 bases, the J end lost 4 bases, and 5 bases lay between the germline ends. The CDR3 protein is CASSSAYNEQFF. In nucleotides, the CDR3 is TGTGCCAGCAGCTCTGCTTACAATGAGCAGTTCTTC.

This chain connects TRBV29-1 to TRBJ2-7; TRBD1 agrees at 9 bases. Losses at the gene ends were 4 bases for V and 1 base for J; bases not matched to a gene: 2. Germline V CDR1 and CDR2: SQVTM, ANQGSEA. This CDR3 has 13 amino acids. CDR3 region: CSVGTGDSYEQYF. CDR3 DNA sequence: TGCAGCGTTGGGACAGGGGATTCCTACGAGCAGTACTTC.

This clonotype was seen a single time. The junction and the germline gene differ at one end; a read error may be behind it. The chain carries TRBV7-9 and TRBJ1-2; D is unresolved. Germline V gives CDR1 SEHNR, CDR2 FQNEAQ (reference sequence). The CDR3 runs to 15 residues. CDR3 in amino acids: CASSQDHSSGYGYTF. The CDR3, as DNA: TGCGCCAGCAGCCAAGATCACTCCAGCGGCTATGGCTACACCTTC.

This clonotype was counted between two and nine times. A much larger clone is a single base away; this may be a read error. The chain carries TRBV2 and TRBJ2-7; possible D gene TRBD1, 6 bases. The CDR3 has 13 amino acids. V gave up 5 bases and J gave up 7 bases, with 15 bases separating them. The V gene's germline CDR1 is SNHLY and CDR2 FYNNEI. DNA for the CDR3: TGTGCCAGCAGTTCCGGGACAATGGGGGAGCAGTACGTC. It specifies CASSSGTMGEQYV.

This sequence joins TRBV10-2 and TRBJ2-7, with D perhaps TRBD1 or TRBD2 (6 bases each). CDR3 length equals 15 residues. CDR1 and CDR2 (germline): WSHSY, SAAADI. Trimming left V 6 bases short and J 2 bases short, with 17 bases between. The CDR3 DNA follows: TGCGCCAGCAGCGGGGGACAAACAAAGACCTACGAGCAGTACTTC. Its protein is CASSGGQTKTYEQYF.

The chain joins TRBV12-3 or TRBV12-4 to TRBJ2-1, with TRBD2 matching 8 bases. The CDR3 is made up of 18 amino acids. With 1 base clipped from V and 7 bases from J, the junction kept 15 bases outside the gene matches. The CDR3 DNA reads as TGTGCCAGCAGTTTAGAAGGGGGAAGCGGGAGAAACTTAAATGAGCAGTTCTTC. It codes for CASSLEGGSGRNLNEQFF.

This chain connects TRBV11-2 to TRBJ2-5, with D unclear. The CDR3 is made up of 15 amino acids. V lost 5 bases, J lost 0 bases, and 13 bases lay in between. CDR1 is SGHAT and CDR2 is FQNNGV in the germline V gene. This CDR3 is CASSQGIVYQETQYF. For the CDR3, the DNA is TGTGCCAGCAGCCAAGGGATTGTGTACCAAGAGACCCAGTACTTC.

V gene TRBV9 combines with J gene TRBJ2-7; a weak D match, TRBD2 (6 bases). CDR3 length: 14 residues. The V gene lost 4 bases and the J gene lost 2 bases, with 13 bases spanning the gap. The germline gives CDR1 SGDLS, CDR2 YYNGEE. CDR3 coding DNA: TGTGCCAGCAGCCCCGGGGGACGAACCTACGAGCAGTACTTC. Protein: CASSPGGRTYEQYF.

On this clonotype itself: A clone one base away is much larger, so this may be a read error. This sequence joins TRBV6-5 and TRBJ2-7; D remains ambiguous. V was clipped by 5 bases and J by 3 bases, with 20 bases between them. There are 16 residues in the CDR3. CDR1 is MNHEY and CDR2 is SVGAGI in the germline V gene. In DNA form, the CDR3 reads TGTGCCAGCAGTCCTCAATTGGAACCACGGTTCTACGAGCAGTACTTC. Protein sequence: CASSPQLEPRFYEQYF.